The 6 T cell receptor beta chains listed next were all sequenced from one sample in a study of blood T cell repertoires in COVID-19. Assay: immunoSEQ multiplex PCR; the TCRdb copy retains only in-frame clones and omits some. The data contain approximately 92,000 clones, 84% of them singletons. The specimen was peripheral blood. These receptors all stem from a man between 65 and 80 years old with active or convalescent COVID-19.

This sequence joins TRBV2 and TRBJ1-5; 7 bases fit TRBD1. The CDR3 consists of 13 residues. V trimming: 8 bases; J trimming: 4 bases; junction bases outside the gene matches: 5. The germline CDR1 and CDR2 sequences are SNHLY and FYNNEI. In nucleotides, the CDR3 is TGTGCCAGCGCTCGGGACAGTAATCAGCCCCAGCATTTT. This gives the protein CASARDSNQPQHF. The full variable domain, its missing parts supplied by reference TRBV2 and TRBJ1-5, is EPEVTQTPSHQVTQMGQEVILRCVPISNHLYFYWYRQILGQKVEFLVSFYNNEISEKSEIFDDQFSVERPDGSNFTLKIRSTKLEDSAMYFCASARDSNQPQHFGDGTRLSIL.

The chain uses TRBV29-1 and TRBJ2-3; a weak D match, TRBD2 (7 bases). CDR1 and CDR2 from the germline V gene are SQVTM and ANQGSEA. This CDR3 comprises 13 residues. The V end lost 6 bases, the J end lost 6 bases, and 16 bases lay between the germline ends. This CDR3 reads CSVEEGGSDTQYF. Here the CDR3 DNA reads TGCAGCGTGGAGGAGGGGGGGTCCGATACGCAGTATTTT.

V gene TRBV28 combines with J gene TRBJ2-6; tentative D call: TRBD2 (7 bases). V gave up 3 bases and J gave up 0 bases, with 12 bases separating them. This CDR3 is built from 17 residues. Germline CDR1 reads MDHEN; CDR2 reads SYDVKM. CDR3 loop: CASSFAGAFSGANVLTF. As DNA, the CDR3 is TGTGCCAGCAGTTTCGCGGGGGCTTTCTCTGGGGCCAACGTCCTGACTTTC.

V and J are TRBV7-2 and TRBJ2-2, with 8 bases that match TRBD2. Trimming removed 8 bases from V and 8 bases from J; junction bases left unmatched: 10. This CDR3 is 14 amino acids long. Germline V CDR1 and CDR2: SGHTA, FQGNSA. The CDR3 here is CASVLLAGGGELFF. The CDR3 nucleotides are TGTGCCAGCGTCCTCCTGGCGGGGGGTGGGGAGCTGTTTTTT.

CDR3 sequence reads: CASRDSVADTQYF. The CDR3 region has the DNA TGTGCCTCACGGGACTCGGTTGCAGATACGCAGTATTTT. This chain links TRBV14 with TRBJ2-3; the D gene is possibly TRBD2 (6 bases). The CDR3 contains 13 residues. In germline, CDR1 is SGHDN, CDR2 FVKESK. The germline V and J ends were trimmed by 11 bases and 4 bases, with 16 bases remaining between them.

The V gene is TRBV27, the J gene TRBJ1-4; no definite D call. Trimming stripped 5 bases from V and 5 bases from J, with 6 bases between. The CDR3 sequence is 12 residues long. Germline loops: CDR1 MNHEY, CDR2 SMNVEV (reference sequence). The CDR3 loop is CASSTRNEKLFF. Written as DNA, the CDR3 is TGTGCCAGCAGTACCAGAAATGAAAAACTGTTTTTT.